This record covers a single T cell receptor (beta chain). This clone was found a few times. This clone's antigen is unknown. The input lacks base qualities; no much larger clone sits a single base away. In total, 500 to 700 healthy bone marrow donors made up the cohort. At the time of sampling, every cohort member was nominally healthy, though immune exposures that went unrecorded were likely present. The donor was CMV seronegative and was included in the group of about 400 seronegative cohort members. Every donor gave a peripheral blood sample, and the peripheral blood mononuclear cells from that sample were used for TCR beta sequencing. Genomic DNA extraction from the blood cell samples was performed with the Qiagen DNeasy Blood Extraction Kit. This entry is derived from a study of cytomegalovirus exposure and HLA in healthy donors (dated by TCRdb to the late 2010s). Describing the broader study: In an earlier analysis of fewer than 750 of the donors, about 270 Gb of sequence data and 100 million or so unique TCR beta sequences from some 170 million T cells were reported. A later genetic analysis took genome-wide SNP genotypes for about 65% of the roughly 670 donors and used that subset as a discovery cohort. Using immunosequencing, the study profiled T cell repertoires from around 670 subjects and related those repertoires to cytomegalovirus serostatus. Alongside the repertoire data, information on donor age, sex, ethnicity and CMV serostatus was compiled. Roughly 300 gigabases of sequencing data and approximately 93 million unique TCR sequences were included in an early release covering around 600 HLA-typed donors. All discovery cohort repertoires had been generated using a single sequencing platform. In addition to the first cohort of hundreds of subjects, a separate validation cohort of 130 or so different subjects was used. Of the 398 genotyped donors, approximately 83% fell in the genetic ancestry cluster associated with self-reported Caucasian donors. Rather than drawing on any new phenotypic data, the later analysis identified candidate immune exposures from TCR beta sequences and the way those sequences occurred across donors. High-throughput TCR immunosequencing, statistical association of individual TCRs with disease status, and machine learning were combined to predict cytomegalovirus infection status. Typing coverage varied by locus: 629-630 donors for A, B, C, DRB1 and DQB1; roughly 500 for DQA1; approximately 610 for DPA1; around 490 for DPB1. Among 300 to 450 genotyped donors of the cohort, an average of roughly 240,000 unique TCR beta nucleotide sequences were sequenced per donor, about a sixth of them non-productive. The study aimed to test whether signatures of past pathogen exposure could be identified by cataloging public T cell receptors. A later analysis re-analyzed previously published TCR beta repertoires from 550 to 700 donors and added high-resolution HLA genotyping to study TCR occurrence patterns. Class I and class II HLA loci were covered by the typing at four-digit resolution. Roughly 5 DR-DQ haplotypes were handled as single units for association and clustering, since linkage in the cohort was strong. An earlier analysis of nearly 600 of the donors applied high-throughput TCR beta sequencing to assess whether each TCR beta V gene segment acted as functional or pseudogenic. What the authors observed across the whole study: According to a later analysis, most CMV-associated TCR beta chains appeared to be HLA-restricted, and the HLA associations seemed to be driven largely by CMV exposure. A later analysis associated 17,000 or so TCR beta sequences with specific HLA alleles at a false discovery rate of 0.05. In an earlier analysis of fewer than 750 of the donors, most TCR beta V segments were observed in productive rearrangements about 90% or about 30% of the time, broadly matching IMGT annotations. Because some donors lacked HLA typing at each locus, the association tests relied only on the typed subset. The study gave a list of under 200 TCR beta chains associated with cytomegalovirus. A later analysis found that TCR association rates varied across HLA loci, with DRB1 alleles showing the most associated TCRs and HLA-C alleles the fewest. Presence/absence analyses assumed roughly uniform sequencing depth across donors, an assumption that may not hold. In a later genetic analysis, fewer N-insertions in productive TCRs were reported among donors in an Asian-associated ancestry cluster than the roughly 670-donor mean. Several of the top co-occurrence clusters appeared to be linked to parvovirus B19, influenza, CMV and Epstein-Barr virus, according to a later analysis. The cohort was sequenced for TCR beta chains only, and without alpha or paired-chain data the features that could be detected were limited. In a later analysis, HLA-associated TCR beta chains were found to be more clonally expanded and to have lower generation probabilities than equally common non-associated chains. Assigning TCR associations to individual alleles was difficult when HLA alleles, especially DR and DQ, strongly co-occurred. Roughly 15 rarely observed V segments, including chromosome 9 orphons, were excluded from the earlier analysis of about 610 of the donors because counts were too low. A further reported finding was that TCR beta sequences accurately predicted the HLA-A and HLA-B alleles for most subjects in the first cohort. The only immune exposure information available for the cohort was CMV serostatus. Linkage disequilibrium might explain the correlated functional status among segregating V segments, but an unknown experimental factor could not be ruled out. An association between a missense DCLRE1C variant and V-gene and J-gene trimming of TCR beta chains was found in a later genetic analysis and replicated in an independent cohort. The classifier was reported to diagnose cytomegalovirus status with high specificity and sensitivity in both the original cohort and the validation cohort. A few of the identified cytomegalovirus-associated TCR beta chains were confirmed in vitro to be specific for cytomegalovirus antigens. A cluster of highly shared sequence variants was judged likely to represent a technical artifact of the sequencing pipeline. The authors suggested that the approach could potentially be generalized to other disease states and immunological phenotypes. Most TCR sequences were seen in very few donors, while some public TCRs were found in many individuals. Some IMGT-functional V segments, including TRBV6-2 and TRBV6-3, could not be distinguished by the 87-base-pair reads and were therefore excluded.

The method behind the library was the immunoSEQ multiplex PCR assay. For the multiplex PCR, a mixture combining 60 forward primers for TCR Vbeta segments and 13 reverse primers for TCR Jbeta segments was used. A multiplex PCR assay on genomic DNA amplified the CDR3 region of rearranged TCR beta genes. The Illumina HiSeq System was used to sequence the amplified TCR beta libraries as 87-base-pair reads. The paper's data handling went like this. A later analysis counted about 80 million unique TCR beta chains across the 670 or so repertoires, and roughly 9.9 million of these chains were shared by at least two donors. Raw reads were error-corrected and collapsed into unique sequences with a nearest-neighbor algorithm that merged closely related sequences to remove PCR and sequencing errors. V, D and J gene segments were assigned by aligning CDR3 sequences to IMGT reference sequences. For a sequence to be retained, a match of at least six nucleotides was required to both a V gene segment and a J gene segment. Rearrangements were called productive when the CDR3 lacked stop codons and stayed in frame with V and J; all others were non-productive. Following IMGT convention, CDR3 was defined as the stretch from the second conserved V-encoded cysteine to the conserved J-encoded phenylalanine. The earlier analysis of roughly 590 of the donors excluded any sequence lacking an unambiguous match to a single V gene segment. An earlier analysis of several hundred of the donors called V segments functional above 56.7% productive rearrangements and segregating when the between-donor standard deviation exceeded 5%. A statistical classification framework was developed to diagnose cytomegalovirus status using the catalog of TCR beta chain sequences. In a later analysis, TCR nucleotide sequences were compared against IMGT/GENE-DB human TR gene sequences so that V and J genes could be assigned. The TCRdist pipeline was used in a later analysis to assign CDR3 sequences and most-parsimonious VDJ recombination scenarios. In a later analysis, every TCR beta chain was defined by the combination of its CDR3 amino acid sequence and its V-gene family, and reads without a unique V-gene family were dropped. In a later analysis, 500 to 700 highly shared, low-generation-probability nucleotide sequences were removed to address suspected cross-contamination and a sequencing artifact. For each public chain, a later analysis derived a clonal expansion index from normalized ranks of inferred template counts within each repertoire. In a later analysis, generation probabilities were computed with a VDJ recombination model fitted to out-of-frame rearrangements, and the resulting probabilities were checked against IGoR. In a later analysis, TCR-TCR, TCR-HLA and TCR-CMV co-occurrence was scored with hypergeometric tests, and a repertoire-size bias correction was applied to TCR pairs. False discovery rates were estimated in a later analysis by permuting HLA or CMV assignments 20 times. In a later analysis, co-occurring TCRs were grouped with DBSCAN, and TCRdist sequence similarity was added when clustering was performed within HLA-allele-positive subsets. Repertoires with fewer than 30,000 or more than 120,000 public chains were left out of co-occurrence clustering, as were five repertoires with anomalous nucleotide sharing. What TCRdb holds here is the immuneACCESS table cut down to in-frame rearrangements. Part of the clones is not present; checked against another copy, under half of the missing clones reflect an unresolved V gene, and the others are unexplained. For V, J and clone size, that table is used; D and trimming come from the DNA. The sample table contains approximately 100,000 clones; only one count was recorded for more than 80% of them. 3.5% to 5% of the sample is held by the ten biggest clonotypes.

After removal of 0 bases from V and 6 bases from J, the junction retains 5 bases not matched to a gene. From its cysteine to its phenylalanine, the CDR3 spans 14 amino acids. The retained sequence is limited to the CDR3, 42 bases, with the frame set at the first base. Based on the germline V gene (reference sequence), the CDR1 and CDR2 sequences are MNHNY and SVGAGI. The sample was PBMCs. The sequence links TRBV6-6 to TRBJ2-7, with 7 bases aligning to TRBD1. The source is a man aged 25-45 years in good health and CMV-seronegative. The CDR3 is CASSYSGTEAEQYF. The DNA is TGTGCCAGCAGTTACTCAGGGACAGAGGCCGAGCAGTACTTC.